This T cell receptor (beta chain) was captured in a study of blood T cell repertoires in COVID-19. About the research overall: Sources were T cells, B-cell-depleted T cells, or PBMCs; the material itself was cDNA or gDNA.

This CDR3 region has 13 residues. Looked up from germline, CDR1 is SGHDT and CDR2 is YYEEEE. V lost 0 bases to trimming and J lost 2 bases, with 6 bases between them. Participants were aged about 18 to 100 years from roughly 25 US areas. Original processing methods: Estimates of nucleated cell counts were drawn from the amplification of reference gene primers. Method: immunoSEQ multiplex PCR; TCRdb's copy keeps in-frame clones and lacks some. That table is the source of V, J and clone size, and D and trimming were worked out from the DNA. The data show some 300,000 clones, 85% to 90% seen once. Sequenced input: PBMCs or T cells enriched from blood (not recorded which). This TCR was recovered from a woman in her forties or fifties who had been exposed to COVID-19. The gene calls are TRBV5-6 and TRBJ2-7; D is ambiguous. The CDR3 spells CASSLAQTYEQYF. In DNA, the CDR3 is TGTGCCAGCAGCTTGGCCCAGACCTACGAGCAGTACTTC.